This is a list of T cell receptor beta chains from one sample in a study of OX40 agonist ivuxolimab in advanced cancers. Data came from immunoSEQ multiplex PCR; TCRdb stores just in-frame clones and leaves some out. This sample carries fewer than 70,000 clones, roughly nine tenths of them seen once, and the ten largest clones take about 4%. Sequencing used CD4+ or CD8+ T cells sorted from blood, obtained in a trial of the OX40 agonist ivuxolimab. These TCRs come from an adult with an advanced solid tumor such as melanoma, head and neck, liver or kidney cancer. Both conserved end residues are part of each CDR3. Fields, in order: V gene, D gene, J gene, clone size, CDR3 DNA, CDR3 protein. D genes are given only for firm matches. Clone size, where shown, is once, few, many, or a class for clones that have expanded.

v_call: TRBV7-2
d_call: TRBD2
j_call: TRBJ2-7
clone_size: once
cdr3_nt: TGTGCCAGCGAGGCCGGGACTACTCCCTACGAGCAGTACTTC
cdr3_aa: CASEAGTTPYEQYF

v_call: TRBV27
d_call: -
j_call: TRBJ1-5
clone_size: once
cdr3_nt: TGTGCCAGCAGTCGATCTAGCAATCAGCCCCAGCATTTT
cdr3_aa: CASSRSSNQPQHF

v_call: TRBV28
d_call: -
j_call: TRBJ1-5
clone_size: -
cdr3_nt: TGTGCCAGCAGTTTAGCCCAGGGTCGTCAGCCCCAGCATTTT
cdr3_aa: CASSLAQGRQPQHF

v_call: TRBV23-1
d_call: -
j_call: TRBJ2-4
clone_size: -
cdr3_nt: TGCGCCAGCCCTGGGACCTCCCTCAAAAACATTCAGTACTTC
cdr3_aa: CASPGTSLKNIQYF

v_call: TRBV15
d_call: -
j_call: TRBJ1-1
clone_size: -
cdr3_nt: TGTGCCACCAGCAGAGATGGGGGGGCGGTCACTGAAGCTTTCTTT
cdr3_aa: CATSRDGGAVTEAFF

v_call: TRBV27
d_call: -
j_call: TRBJ2-1
clone_size: once
cdr3_nt: TGTGCCAGCAGGGCCGGGACGAGCTCCTACAATGAGCAGTTCTTC
cdr3_aa: CASRAGTSSYNEQFF

v_call: TRBV6-5
d_call: -
j_call: TRBJ2-4
clone_size: -
cdr3_nt: TGTGCCAGCAGGTTGTCGGGCCCTATGGGAAACATTCAGTACTTC
cdr3_aa: CASRLSGPMGNIQYF

v_call: TRBV21-1
d_call: -
j_call: TRBJ2-1
clone_size: -
cdr3_nt: TGTGCCAGCAGCAAACCTCTAGCGGGGGGTAGCGCCTACAATGAGCAGTTCTTC
cdr3_aa: CASSKPLAGGSAYNEQFF

v_call: TRBV9
d_call: -
j_call: TRBJ2-3
clone_size: -
cdr3_nt: TGTGCCAGCAGCGTAGAGGTGGTAGCGACCCCGCTCGGCCCGCAGTATTTT
cdr3_aa: CASSVEVVATPLGPQYF

v_call: TRBV7-8
d_call: -
j_call: TRBJ2-7
clone_size: -
cdr3_nt: TGTGCCAGCACCGTTGGACGGAGCTCCTACGAGCAGTACTTC
cdr3_aa: CASTVGRSSYEQYF

v_call: TRBV11-2
d_call: -
j_call: TRBJ2-4
clone_size: -
cdr3_nt: TGTGCCAGCAGCTTAGACTGGCGGCAAAACATTCAGTACTTC
cdr3_aa: CASSLDWRQNIQYF

v_call: TRBV7-8
d_call: -
j_call: TRBJ2-7
clone_size: -
cdr3_nt: TGTGCCAGCAGCTTAGAAGCCGCAAGCTCCTACGAGCAGTACTTC
cdr3_aa: CASSLEAASSYEQYF

v_call: TRBV4-2
d_call: -
j_call: TRBJ2-5
clone_size: -
cdr3_nt: TGTGCCAGCAGCCAAGTAAGAAGCGGCCAAGAGACCCAGTACTTC
cdr3_aa: CASSQVRSGQETQYF

v_call: TRBV27
d_call: TRBD1
j_call: TRBJ1-6
clone_size: -
cdr3_nt: TGTGCCAGCAACTCACCGGGACAGGGGGCTTGGAATTCACCCCTCCACTTT
cdr3_aa: CASNSPGQGAWNSPLHF

v_call: TRBV7-9
d_call: -
j_call: TRBJ2-5
clone_size: -
cdr3_nt: TGTGCCAGCAGCTTAGTGAGTGGCAGTAAAGAGACCCAGTACTTC
cdr3_aa: CASSLVSGSKETQYF